This TCR beta chain was sequenced for a study of blood T cell repertoires in COVID-19. This CDR3 is built from 15 residues. CDR1 and CDR2 (germline): LGHDT, YNNKEL (reference sequence). V lost 1 base to trimming and J lost 6 bases, with 13 bases between them. Clinical history reported by participants formed the basis on which cohorts were assigned. Libraries were prepared by immunoSEQ multiplex PCR; TCRdb keeps only in-frame clonotypes and omits some of them. The table lists over 250,000 clones, roughly 90% of them singletons, with 2.6% in the top ten. The clonotype was recovered from a man in his 60s who had recovered from COVID-19. This chain links TRBV3-1 (or the pseudogene TRBV3-2) with TRBJ2-4; tentative D call: TRBD1 (6 bases). The sequenced material came from PBMCs or T cells enriched from blood (not recorded which). The CDR3 loop reads CASSQGFTGRNIQYF. The CDR3, as DNA: TGTGCCAGCAGCCAAGGTTTCACAGGGAGAAACATTCAGTACTTC.